This T cell receptor (beta chain) emerged from a study of CD8 T cells in ankylosing spondylitis. In germline, CDR1 is DFQATT, CDR2 SNEGSKA (reference sequence). This CDR3 region has 13 residues. V lost 2 bases to trimming and J lost 7 bases, with 14 bases between them. TCRdb fed the 5' RACE reads into MiXCR, producing one record per CDR3 protein. The repertoire holds 150,000 to 200,000 distinct CDR3 sequences, with around 10% as singletons. The receptor's source is a male donor with ankylosing spondylitis or in good health (not recorded which). The sequencing input was blood, either unsorted or a sorted T cell fraction (not recorded which). The chain links TRBV20-1 to TRBJ2-5; tentative D call: TRBD2 (6 bases). The CDR3 loop is CSARFGGDGTQYF. The CDR3 region has the DNA TGCAGTGCTAGATTTGGCGGGGACGGGACCCAGTACTTC.